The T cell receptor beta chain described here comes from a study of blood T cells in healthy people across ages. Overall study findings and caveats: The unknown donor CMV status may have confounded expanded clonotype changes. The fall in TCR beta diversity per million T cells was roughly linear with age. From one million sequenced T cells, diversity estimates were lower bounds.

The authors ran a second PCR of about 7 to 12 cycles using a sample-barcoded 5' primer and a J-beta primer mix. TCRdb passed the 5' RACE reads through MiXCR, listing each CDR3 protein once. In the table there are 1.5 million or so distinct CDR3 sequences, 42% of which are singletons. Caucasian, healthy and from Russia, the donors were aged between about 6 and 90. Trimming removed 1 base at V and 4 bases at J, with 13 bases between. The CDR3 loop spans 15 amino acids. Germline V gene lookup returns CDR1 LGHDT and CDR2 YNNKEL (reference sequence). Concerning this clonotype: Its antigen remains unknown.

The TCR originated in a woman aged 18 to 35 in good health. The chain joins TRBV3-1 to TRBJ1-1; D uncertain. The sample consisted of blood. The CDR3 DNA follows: TGTGCCAGCAGCCAAGTCGGAGTTGGAGGCACTGAAGCTTTCTTT. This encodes CASSQVGVGGTEAFF.